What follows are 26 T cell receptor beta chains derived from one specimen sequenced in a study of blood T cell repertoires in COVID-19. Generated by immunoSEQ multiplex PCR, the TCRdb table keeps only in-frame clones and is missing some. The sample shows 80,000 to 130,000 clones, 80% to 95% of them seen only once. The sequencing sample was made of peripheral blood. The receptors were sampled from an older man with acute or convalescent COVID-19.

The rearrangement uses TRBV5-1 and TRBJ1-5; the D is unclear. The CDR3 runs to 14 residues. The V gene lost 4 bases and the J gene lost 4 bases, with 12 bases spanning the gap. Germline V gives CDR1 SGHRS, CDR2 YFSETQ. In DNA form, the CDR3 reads TGCGCCAGCAGCCTGGACGGTGCTAATCAGCCCCAGCATTTT. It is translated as CASSLDGANQPQHF.

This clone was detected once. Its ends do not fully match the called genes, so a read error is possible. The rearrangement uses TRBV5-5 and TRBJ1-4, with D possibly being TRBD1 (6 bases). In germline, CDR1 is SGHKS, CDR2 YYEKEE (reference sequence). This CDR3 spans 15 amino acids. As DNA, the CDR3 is TGTGCCCGCAGCCGAGGGGGGGTAGCTAATGAAAAACTGTTTTTT. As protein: CARSRGGVANEKLFF.

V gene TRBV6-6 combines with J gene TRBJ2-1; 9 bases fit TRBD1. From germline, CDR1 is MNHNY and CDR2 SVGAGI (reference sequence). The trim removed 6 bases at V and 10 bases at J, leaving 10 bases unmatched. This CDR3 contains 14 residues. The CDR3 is CASSRTGVREEQFF. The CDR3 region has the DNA TGTGCCAGCAGCCGGACAGGGGTGAGGGAAGAGCAGTTCTTC.

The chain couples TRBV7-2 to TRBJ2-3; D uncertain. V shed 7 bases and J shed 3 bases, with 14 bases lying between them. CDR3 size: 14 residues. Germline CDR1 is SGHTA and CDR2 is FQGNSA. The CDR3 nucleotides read TGTGCCAGCAACATGCAGGCGTCGACAGATACGCAGTATTTT. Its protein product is CASNMQASTDTQYF.

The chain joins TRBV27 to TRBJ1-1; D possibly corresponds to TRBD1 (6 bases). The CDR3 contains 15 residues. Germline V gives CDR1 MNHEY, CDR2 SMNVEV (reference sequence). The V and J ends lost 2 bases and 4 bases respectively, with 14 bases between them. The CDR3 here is CASSLRPGAPTEAFF. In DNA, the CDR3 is TGTGCCAGCAGTTTACGACCAGGGGCGCCCACTGAAGCTTTCTTT.

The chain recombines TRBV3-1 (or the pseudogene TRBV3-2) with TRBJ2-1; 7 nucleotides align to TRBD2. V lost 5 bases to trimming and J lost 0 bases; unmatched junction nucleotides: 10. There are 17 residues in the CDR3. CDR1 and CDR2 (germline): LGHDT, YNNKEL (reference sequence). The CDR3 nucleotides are TGTGCCAGCAGCTCGGGACTACCTACGAGCTCCTACAATGAGCAGTTCTTC. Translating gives CASSSGLPTSSYNEQFF.

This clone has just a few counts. In DNA, the CDR3 is TGTGCCAGCAGGAACCGGGACAGGGAACATCGACGGGGGCAGTACTTC. Its translation: CASRNRDREHRRGQYF. V usage is TRBV5-6 and J usage is TRBJ2-7; 9 nucleotides line up with TRBD1. The germline V gene has CDR1 SGHDT and CDR2 YYEEEE. V lost 5 bases, J lost 9 bases, and 18 bases stayed unmatched. The length of the CDR3 is 16 residues.

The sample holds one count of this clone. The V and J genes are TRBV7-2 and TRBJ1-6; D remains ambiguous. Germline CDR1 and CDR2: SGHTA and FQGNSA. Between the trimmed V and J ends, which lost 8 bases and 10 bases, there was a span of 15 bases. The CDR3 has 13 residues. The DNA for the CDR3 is TGTGCCAGCGCGTCAGGCCCCAGGTCACCCCTCCACTTT. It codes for CASASGPRSPLHF.

CDR3 nucleotides: TGCGCCAGCAGAGGACAGAATCAGCCCCAGCATTTT. It encodes CASRGQNQPQHF. This chain uses TRBV10-2 with TRBJ1-5; possible D gene TRBD1, 6 bases. V lost 6 bases, J lost 4 bases, and 7 bases lay in between. The CDR3 length is 12 residues. Germline V CDR1 and CDR2: WSHSY, SAAADI.

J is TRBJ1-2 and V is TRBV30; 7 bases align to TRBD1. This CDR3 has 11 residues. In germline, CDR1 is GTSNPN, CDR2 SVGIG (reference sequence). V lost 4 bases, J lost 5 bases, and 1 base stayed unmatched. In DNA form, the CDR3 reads TGTGCCTGGATGGGACAGTATGGCTACACCTTC. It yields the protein CAWMGQYGYTF.

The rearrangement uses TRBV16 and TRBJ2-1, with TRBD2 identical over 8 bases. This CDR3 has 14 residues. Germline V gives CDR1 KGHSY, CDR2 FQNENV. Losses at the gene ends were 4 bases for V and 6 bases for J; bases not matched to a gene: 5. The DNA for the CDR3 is TGTGCCAGCAGCCTGGGACTAGGGCTCAATGAGCAGTTCTTC. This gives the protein CASSLGLGLNEQFF.

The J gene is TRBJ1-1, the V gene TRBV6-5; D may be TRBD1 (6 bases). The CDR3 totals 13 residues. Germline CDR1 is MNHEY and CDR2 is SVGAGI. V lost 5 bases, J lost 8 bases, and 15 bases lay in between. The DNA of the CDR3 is TGTGCCAGCAGTCCCCAGGACAGAACGGAAGCTTTCTTT. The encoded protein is CASSPQDRTEAFF.

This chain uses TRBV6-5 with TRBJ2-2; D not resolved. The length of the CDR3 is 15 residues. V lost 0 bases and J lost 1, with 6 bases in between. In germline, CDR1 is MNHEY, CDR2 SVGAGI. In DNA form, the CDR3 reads TGTGCCAGCAGTTACTCCCGCAGGAACACCGGGGAGCTGTTTTTT. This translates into CASSYSRRNTGELFF.

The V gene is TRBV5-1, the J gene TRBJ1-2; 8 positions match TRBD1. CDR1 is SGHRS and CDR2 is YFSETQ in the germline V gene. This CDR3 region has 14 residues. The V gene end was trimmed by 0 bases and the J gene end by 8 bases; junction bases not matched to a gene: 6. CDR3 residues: CASSLGQGFDGYTF. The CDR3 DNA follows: TGCGCCAGCAGCTTGGGACAGGGGTTCGACGGCTACACCTTC. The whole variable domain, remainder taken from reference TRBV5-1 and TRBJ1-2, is KAGVTQTPRYLIKTRGQQVTLSCSPISGHRSVSWYQQTPGQGLQFLFEYFSETQRNKGNFPGRFSGRQFSNSRSEMNVSTLELGDSALYLCASSLGQGFDGYTFGSGTRLTVV.

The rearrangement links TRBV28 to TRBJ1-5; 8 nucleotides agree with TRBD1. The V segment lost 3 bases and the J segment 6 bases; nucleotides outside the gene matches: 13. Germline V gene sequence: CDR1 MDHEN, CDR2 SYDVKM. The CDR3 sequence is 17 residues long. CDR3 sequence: CASSFMLGQGLSQPQHF. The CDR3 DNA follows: TGTGCCAGCAGTTTCATGCTAGGACAGGGCTTGAGTCAGCCCCAGCATTTT. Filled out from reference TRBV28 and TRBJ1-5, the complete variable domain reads DVKVTQSSRYLVKRTGEKVFLECVQDMDHENMFWYRQDPGLGLRLIYFSYDVKMKEKGDIPEGYSVSREKKERFSLILESASTNQTSMYLCASSFMLGQGLSQPQHFGDGTRLSIL.

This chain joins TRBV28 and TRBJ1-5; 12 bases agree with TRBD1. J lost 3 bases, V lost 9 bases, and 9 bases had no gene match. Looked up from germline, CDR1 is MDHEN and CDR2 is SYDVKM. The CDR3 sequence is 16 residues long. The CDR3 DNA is TGTGCCAGTGGGACAGGGGGCGCAGATGACAATCAGCCCCAGCATTTT. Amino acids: CASGTGGADDNQPQHF.

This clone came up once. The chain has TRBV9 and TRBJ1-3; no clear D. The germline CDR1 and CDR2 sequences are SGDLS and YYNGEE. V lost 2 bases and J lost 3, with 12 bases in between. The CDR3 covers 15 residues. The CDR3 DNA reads TGTGCCAGCAGCGTTTTGGGAGTTGGTGGAAACACCATATATTTT. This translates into CASSVLGVGGNTIYF. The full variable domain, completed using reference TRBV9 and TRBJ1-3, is DSGVTQTPKHLITATGQRVTLRCSPRSGDLSVYWYQQSLDQGLQFLIQYYNGEERAKGNILERFSAQQFPDLHSELNLSSLELGDSALYFCASSVLGVGGNTIYFGEGSWLTVV.

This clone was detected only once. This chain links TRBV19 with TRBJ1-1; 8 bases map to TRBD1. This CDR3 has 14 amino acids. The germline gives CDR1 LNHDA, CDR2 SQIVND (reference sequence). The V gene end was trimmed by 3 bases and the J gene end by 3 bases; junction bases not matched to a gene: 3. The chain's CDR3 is CASSIAGGHTEAFF. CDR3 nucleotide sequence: TGTGCCAGTAGTATTGCAGGGGGCCACACTGAAGCTTTCTTT.

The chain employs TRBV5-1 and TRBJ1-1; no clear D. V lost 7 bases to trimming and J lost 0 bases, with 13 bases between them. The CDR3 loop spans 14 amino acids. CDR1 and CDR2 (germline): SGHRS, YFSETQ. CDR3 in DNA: TGCGCCAGCTCCTACAGATCCATGAACACTGAAGCTTTCTTT. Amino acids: CASSYRSMNTEAFF.

The CDR3 DNA is TGTGCCACCAGTGATTTAAGGGGGGGAGAGACCCAGTACTTC. Protein: CATSDLRGGETQYF. The chain joins TRBV24-1 to TRBJ2-5; TRBD2 might be the D (7 bases). The CDR3 is made up of 14 amino acids. The germline V gene encodes CDR1 KGHDR and CDR2 SFDVKD. The V and J ends lost 1 base and 4 bases respectively, with 9 bases between them.

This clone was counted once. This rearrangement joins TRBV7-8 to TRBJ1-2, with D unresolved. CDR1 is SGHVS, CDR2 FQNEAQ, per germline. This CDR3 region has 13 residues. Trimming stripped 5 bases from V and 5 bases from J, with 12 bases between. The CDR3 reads CASSPETQYGYTF. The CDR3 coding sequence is TGTGCCAGCAGCCCCGAGACACAATATGGCTACACCTTC.

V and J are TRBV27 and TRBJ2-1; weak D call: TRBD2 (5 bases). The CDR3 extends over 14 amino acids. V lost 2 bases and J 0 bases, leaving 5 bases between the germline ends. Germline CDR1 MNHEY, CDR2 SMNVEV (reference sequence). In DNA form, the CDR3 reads TGTGCCAGCAGTTTAGGACTCTCCTACAATGAGCAGTTCTTC. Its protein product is CASSLGLSYNEQFF.

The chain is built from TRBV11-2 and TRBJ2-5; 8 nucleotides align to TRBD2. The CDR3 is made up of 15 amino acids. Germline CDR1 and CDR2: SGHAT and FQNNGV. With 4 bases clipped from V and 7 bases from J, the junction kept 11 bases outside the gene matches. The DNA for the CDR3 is TGTGCCAGCAGCTACGGGACTAGTGAGGTAGTGACCCAGTACTTC. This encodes CASSYGTSEVVTQYF.

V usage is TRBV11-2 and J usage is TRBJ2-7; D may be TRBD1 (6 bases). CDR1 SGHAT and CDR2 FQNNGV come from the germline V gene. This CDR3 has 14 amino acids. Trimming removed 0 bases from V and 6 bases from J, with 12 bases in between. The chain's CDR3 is CASSLDNRVGEQYF. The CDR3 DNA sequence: TGTGCCAGCAGCTTAGATAACAGGGTCGGCGAGCAGTACTTC.

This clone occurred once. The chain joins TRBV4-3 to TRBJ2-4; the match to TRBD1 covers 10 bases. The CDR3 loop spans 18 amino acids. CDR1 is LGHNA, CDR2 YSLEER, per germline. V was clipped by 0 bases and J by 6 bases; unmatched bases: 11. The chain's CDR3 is CASSQEASGQGRANIQYF. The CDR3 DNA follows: TGCGCCAGCAGCCAAGAAGCGTCGGGACAGGGGAGGGCAAACATTCAGTACTTC.

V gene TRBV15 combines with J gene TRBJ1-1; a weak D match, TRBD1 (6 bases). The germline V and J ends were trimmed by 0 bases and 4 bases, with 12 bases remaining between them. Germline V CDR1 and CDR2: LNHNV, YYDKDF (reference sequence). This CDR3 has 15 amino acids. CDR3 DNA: TGTGCCACCAGCAGAGATGGAGGCAGGGGCACTGAAGCTTTCTTT. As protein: CATSRDGGRGTEAFF. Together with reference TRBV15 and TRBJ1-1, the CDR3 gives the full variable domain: DAMVIQNPRYQVTQFGKPVTLSCSQTLNHNVMYWYQQKSSQAPKLLFHYYDKDFNNEADTPDNFQSRRPNTSFCFLDIRSPGLGDTAMYLCATSRDGGRGTEAFFGQGTRLTVV.